This TCR beta chain was found in a study of TIL therapy for anti-PD-1-resistant metastatic lung cancer. The time point: pre-treatment sample, taken before nivolumab and TIL therapy. Tumor tissue came from excised metastases, mostly pleural nodules or supraclavicular lymph nodes. Progressing patients received lymphodepletion, expanded TIL infusion and IL-2. This was the immunoSEQ v3 assay. TCRdb keeps only in-frame clones here, not all; method: immunoSEQ multiplex PCR. The repertoire holds approximately 95,000 clones, just over 65% seen once, with 10% to 11% in the top ten. V lost 8 bases to trimming and J lost 2 bases, with 8 bases between them. The CDR3 runs to 12 residues. Looked up from germline, CDR1 is SNHLY and CDR2 is FYNNEI.

This chain links TRBV2 with TRBJ2-3; D uncertain. The origin of this receptor is a person between 25 and 79 years old with non-small cell lung cancer. Material: tumor tissue, obtained at baseline. DNA for the CDR3: TGTGCCAGCTCTGCGGACACAGATACGCAGTATTTT. It encodes CASSADTDTQYF.